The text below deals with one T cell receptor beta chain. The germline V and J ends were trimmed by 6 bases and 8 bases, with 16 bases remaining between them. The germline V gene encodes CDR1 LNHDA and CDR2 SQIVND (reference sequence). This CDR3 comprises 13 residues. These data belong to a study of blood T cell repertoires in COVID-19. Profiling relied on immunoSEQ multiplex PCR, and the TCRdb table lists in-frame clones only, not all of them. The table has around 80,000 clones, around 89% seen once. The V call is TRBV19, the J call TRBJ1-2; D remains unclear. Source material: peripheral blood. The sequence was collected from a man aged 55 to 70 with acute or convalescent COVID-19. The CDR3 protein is CASSPSGVGGYTF. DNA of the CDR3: TGTGCCAGTAGCCCGTCCGGGGTCGGCGGCTACACCTTC.